This TCR beta chain was sequenced for a study of T cell responses to AZD1222 COVID-19 vaccine. A note on this clone: Its specificity is not known.

Study observations and caveats: Mostly white British, mostly female donors; authors suggested clonal diversity may be underestimated.

The method was immunoSEQ multiplex PCR; TCRdb's version includes in-frame clones alone and lacks a portion of them. The profile shows roughly 140,000 clones, about 91% of them singletons. This CDR3 contains 13 residues. Trimming took off 8 bases at V and 4 bases at J, with 11 bases between the two ends. The chain has TRBV12-3 or TRBV12-4 and TRBJ2-2; D remains unclear. Source: peripheral blood, taken on day 0 of MenACWY control vaccination. This clonotype originated in an adult in good health. This chain's CDR3 is CASAHWGTGELFF. The DNA of the CDR3 is TGTGCCAGCGCCCATTGGGGCACCGGGGAGCTGTTTTTT.